One and the same sample provided the 31 T cell receptor beta chains below, sequenced in a study of blood T cell repertoires in COVID-19. The repertoire was sequenced with immunoSEQ multiplex PCR; TCRdb's copy has only in-frame clones and lacks some. The sample includes 130,000 or so clones, less than 85% of them seen just once. The material sequenced was peripheral blood. Receptor source: a woman in her sixties with acute or convalescent COVID-19.

CDR3 nucleotides: TGTGCCAGCAGCCAAGATCACACTAGCGGGGGGTATAATGAGCAGTTCTTC. It yields the protein CASSQDHTSGGYNEQFF. V is TRBV4-2 and J is TRBJ2-1; TRBD2 agrees at 12 bases. Trimming at V came to 0 bases and at J to 7 bases, leaving 7 bases not matched to a gene. This CDR3 comprises 17 residues. Germline-derived CDR1 and CDR2 are LGHNA and YNFKEQ.

The sample holds a few counts of this clone. V gene TRBV5-1 combines with J gene TRBJ1-3; 8 nucleotides align to TRBD1. CDR3 length: 15 amino acids. With V trimmed by 4 bases and J by 3 bases, 6 bases remained unmatched. Germline CDR1 and CDR2: SGHRS and YFSETQ. The CDR3 region has the DNA TGCGCCAGCAGCCCCAGGGGGCAGGGTGGAAACACCATATATTTT. It is translated as CASSPRGQGGNTIYF.

V gene TRBV11-3 combines with J gene TRBJ2-2, with TRBD1 matching over 10 bases. The V gene end was trimmed by 5 bases and the J gene end by 7 bases; junction bases not matched to a gene: 13. Germline CDR1 SGHNT, CDR2 YENEEA. The CDR3 is 17 amino acids. In DNA form, the CDR3 reads TGTGCCAGCAGCACCCGTCGGACAGGGGGATACGGCGGGGAGCTGTTTTTT. Translating gives CASSTRRTGGYGGELFF.

CDR3: CSVRQGVEAFF. Here the CDR3 DNA reads TGCAGCGTCCGACAGGGTGTGGAAGCTTTCTTT. This sequence joins TRBV29-1 and TRBJ1-1; 7 nucleotides match TRBD1. The V segment lost 6 bases and the J segment 8 bases; nucleotides outside the gene matches: 6. Germline V gene sequence: CDR1 SQVTM, CDR2 ANQGSEA. The CDR3 runs 11 residues. The full variable domain, its missing parts supplied by reference TRBV29-1 and TRBJ1-1, is SAVISQKPSRDICQRGTSLTIQCQVDSQVTMMFWYRQQPGQSLTLIATANQGSEATYESGFVIDKFPISRPNLTFSTLTVSNMSPEDSSIYLCSVRQGVEAFFGQGTRLTVV.

The rearrangement links TRBV3-1 (or the pseudogene TRBV3-2) to TRBJ1-1; D may be TRBD1 (5 bases). CDR1 and CDR2 from the germline V gene are LGHDT and YNNKEL (reference sequence). This CDR3 has 13 amino acids. The germline V and J ends were trimmed by 8 bases and 1 base, with 11 bases remaining between them. This chain's CDR3 is CASSTASNTEAFF. CDR3 coding DNA: TGTGCCAGCTCGACAGCCTCGAACACTGAAGCTTTCTTT.

This clone was seen more than once but under ten times. The chain is built from TRBV6-6 and TRBJ2-7; 8 bases agree with TRBD1. The CDR3 is 13 residues long. V shed 6 bases and J 7 bases; nucleotides not matched to a gene: 8. Germline CDR1 reads MNHNY; CDR2 reads SVGAGI (reference sequence). CDR3 sequence (DNA): TGTGCCAGCAGGGGCCAGGGGGCAGGAGAGCAGTACGTC. Encoded protein: CASRGQGAGEQYV.

The chain joins TRBV19 to TRBJ2-5; 9 bases align to TRBD1. CDR3 length: 14 amino acids. The V segment lost 5 bases and the J segment 5 bases; nucleotides outside the gene matches: 6. The germline V gene has CDR1 LNHDA and CDR2 SQIVND (reference sequence). DNA of the CDR3: TGTGCCAGTAGTTCACAGGGGGCGGGGGAGACCCAGTACTTC. This encodes CASSSQGAGETQYF.

The J gene is TRBJ2-4, the V gene TRBV6-7; 11 bases align to TRBD2. TRBV6-7 is noted as an ORF with a role that remains uncertain. V was pared by 2 bases and J by 4 bases, with 7 bases of the junction left unmatched. The CDR3 has 17 amino acids. Here the CDR3 DNA reads TGTGCCAGCAGTTACACGGCTAGCGGGGGGTTTAAAAACATTCAGTACTTC. Its protein product is CASSYTASGGFKNIQYF.

V usage is TRBV15 and J usage is TRBJ1-3; unclear D gene. The germline V gene encodes CDR1 LNHNV and CDR2 YYDKDF (reference sequence). The CDR3 is made up of 12 amino acids. V was clipped by 3 bases and J by 4 bases, with 4 bases between them. CDR3 bases: TGTGCCACCAGCAGCTCCGGAAACACCATATATTTT. Residues: CATSSSGNTIYF. The full variable domain, completed using reference TRBV15 and TRBJ1-3, is DAMVIQNPRYQVTQFGKPVTLSCSQTLNHNVMYWYQQKSSQAPKLLFHYYDKDFNNEADTPDNFQSRRPNTSFCFLDIRSPGLGDTAMYLCATSSSGNTIYFGEGSWLTVV.

The DNA of the CDR3 is TGTGCCAGCAGCTTGGCAGTTCTTGGAGGGGTCTACAATGAGCAGTTCTTC. This encodes CASSLAVLGGVYNEQFF. This chain uses TRBV5-8 with TRBJ2-1, with D possibly TRBD2 on 6 matching bases. This CDR3 is built from 17 residues. Trimming removed 0 bases from V and 3 bases from J, with 16 bases in between. The V gene's germline CDR1 is SGHTS and CDR2 YDEGEE.

The chain employs TRBV2 and TRBJ1-2; possible D gene TRBD1, 6 bases. The CDR3 has 14 residues. Between the trimmed V and J ends, which lost 7 bases and 0 bases, there was a span of 12 bases. From germline, CDR1 is SNHLY and CDR2 FYNNEI. The CDR3 is CASTGAPANYGYTF. The CDR3 DNA reads as TGTGCCAGCACAGGGGCCCCAGCTAACTATGGCTACACCTTC.

The chain carries TRBV6-5 and TRBJ2-2, with 7 bases identical to TRBD2. The CDR3 is made up of 14 amino acids. After removal of 10 bases from V and 2 bases from J, the junction contained 7 bases not matched to a gene. The germline gives CDR1 MNHEY, CDR2 SVGAGI. The CDR3 bases are TGTGCCACGAGCGGGGCTATAAACACCGGGGAGCTGTTTTTT. Translation gives CATSGAINTGELFF.

V usage is TRBV12-3 or TRBV12-4 and J usage is TRBJ1-5; TRBD1 might be the D (6 bases). V lost 7 bases, J lost 4 bases, and 8 bases lay in between. The CDR3 runs to 12 residues. CDR3 sequence reads: CASKTGNQPQHF. The CDR3 bases are TGTGCCAGCAAAACAGGGAATCAGCCCCAGCATTTT.

This sequence joins TRBV6-6 and TRBJ1-5; 7 nucleotides agree with TRBD1. From germline, CDR1 is MNHNY and CDR2 SVGAGI (reference sequence). The CDR3 is 15 amino acids. The ends lost 0 bases at V and 6 bases at J; junction bases unmatched: 5. In nucleotides, the CDR3 is TGTGCCAGCAGTTACTCATACAGGGGCGGTCAGCCCCAGCATTTT. It specifies CASSYSYRGGQPQHF.

The rearrangement joins TRBV5-1 to TRBJ2-3; D may be TRBD1 (5 bases). The CDR3 is made up of 13 amino acids. Germline CDR1 SGHRS, CDR2 YFSETQ. Trimming removed 3 bases from V and 8 bases from J, with 13 bases in between. This CDR3 reads CASSSHRTGTQYF. DNA of the CDR3: TGCGCCAGCAGCTCCCACAGGACCGGTACGCAGTATTTT.

The CDR3: CASSTIRDRNSPLHF. CDR3 nucleotide sequence: TGTGCCAGTAGTACCATCCGGGACAGGAATTCACCCCTCCACTTT. The chain links TRBV19 to TRBJ1-6; 8 bases are shared with TRBD1. The germline gives CDR1 LNHDA, CDR2 SQIVND (reference sequence). The CDR3 loop spans 15 amino acids. With 4 bases clipped from V and 7 bases from J, the junction kept 6 bases outside the gene matches.

The chain uses TRBV10-3 and TRBJ2-3; D remains unclear. This CDR3 is 14 amino acids long. Trimming took off 0 bases at V and 3 bases at J, with 7 bases between the two ends. The germline CDR1 and CDR2 sequences are ENHRY and SYGVKD. CDR3 protein: CAISESLDTDTQYF. The CDR3 DNA reads TGTGCCATCAGTGAGTCCCTAGATACAGATACGCAGTATTTT.

This chain's CDR3 is CASSYRDYGYTF. The CDR3 DNA sequence: TGTGCCAGCAGCTACAGAGACTATGGCTACACCTTC. The rearrangement joins TRBV3-1 (or the pseudogene TRBV3-2) to TRBJ1-2, with D unclear. The CDR3 runs 12 residues. Trimming shortened V by 5 bases and J by 3 bases, and 7 bases separated the two germline ends. Germline CDR1 and CDR2: LGHDT and YNNKEL (reference sequence).

The chain is built from TRBV19 and TRBJ1-1; D remains ambiguous. The CDR3 consists of 16 residues. The V end lost 6 bases, the J end lost 0 bases, and 17 bases lay between the germline ends. CDR1 LNHDA and CDR2 SQIVND come from the germline V gene (reference sequence). The CDR3 DNA sequence: TGTGCCAGTAGCCCGATAGGGCGGGTTTTGAACACTGAAGCTTTCTTT. It is translated as CASSPIGRVLNTEAFF.

This clone was picked up one time. The CDR3 region is CASSYEADYGYTF. In nucleotides, the CDR3 is TGTGCCAGCAGTTATGAGGCAGACTATGGCTACACCTTC. The genes are TRBV6-5 and TRBJ1-2; no definite D call. Germline-derived CDR1 and CDR2 are MNHEY and SVGAGI. V lost 3 bases, J lost 3 bases, and 8 bases lay in between. The CDR3 sequence is 13 residues long.

The chain is built from TRBV4-2 and TRBJ2-5, with 14 bases fitting TRBD2. This CDR3 is built from 16 residues. The germline V gene encodes CDR1 LGHNA and CDR2 YNFKEQ. V lost 4 bases and J lost 2; bases outside the gene matches: 3. CDR3 region: CASSPGTSGGQETQYF. CDR3 sequence (DNA): TGTGCCAGCAGCCCAGGGACTAGCGGGGGACAAGAGACCCAGTACTTC.

The J gene is TRBJ2-3, the V gene TRBV24-1, with 8 bases identical to TRBD1. The V segment lost 4 bases and the J segment 2 bases; nucleotides outside the gene matches: 10. Per the germline V gene, CDR1 is KGHDR and CDR2 is SFDVKD. This CDR3 spans 17 amino acids. This chain's CDR3 is CATSDPWDRNDTDTQYF. The DNA for the CDR3 is TGTGCCACCAGTGACCCCTGGGACAGGAATGACACAGATACGCAGTATTTT.

The V gene is TRBV3-1 (or the pseudogene TRBV3-2), the J gene TRBJ1-1; no firm D call. This CDR3 has 14 amino acids. The V gene lost 1 base and the J gene lost 7 bases, with 13 bases spanning the gap. From germline, CDR1 is LGHDT and CDR2 YNNKEL (reference sequence). For the CDR3, the DNA is TGTGCCAGCAGCCAAGTAGGAGTGGGTAGTGAAGCTTTCTTT. It codes for CASSQVGVGSEAFF.

This sequence joins TRBV14 and TRBJ2-5; D perhaps matches TRBD2 (6 bases). This CDR3 contains 14 residues. In germline, CDR1 is SGHDN, CDR2 FVKESK. V was trimmed by 5 bases and J by 5 bases, leaving 15 bases between them. CDR3 sequence reads: CASSSIGGAETQYF. The CDR3 bases are TGTGCCAGCAGCTCTATAGGAGGGGCGGAGACCCAGTACTTC.

The chain recombines TRBV18 with TRBJ2-7, with D tentatively TRBD1 (5 bases). The CDR3 contains 14 residues. CDR1 is KGHSH and CDR2 is LQKENI in the germline V gene. V was trimmed by 1 base and J by 5 bases, leaving 12 bases between them. The CDR3: CASSPQVGAHEQYF. The CDR3 DNA reads as TGTGCCAGCTCACCACAGGTAGGGGCCCACGAGCAGTACTTC.

The sample holds one count of this clone. V gene TRBV11-2 combines with J gene TRBJ2-2, with 12 bases aligning to TRBD1. Looked up from germline, CDR1 is SGHAT and CDR2 is FQNNGV. CDR3 length: 15 residues. The J segment lost 7 bases and the V segment lost 5 bases, leaving 5 bases of the junction unmatched. The chain's CDR3 is CASSPGTGGIGELFF. CDR3 bases: TGTGCCAGCAGCCCCGGGACAGGGGGCATCGGGGAGCTGTTTTTT.

The chain has TRBV19 and TRBJ1-3; D perhaps matches TRBD1 (6 bases). The CDR3 is 15 residues long. Germline assignment: CDR1 LNHDA and CDR2 SQIVND (reference sequence). V lost 2 bases and J lost 4, with 12 bases in between. The DNA for the CDR3 is TGTGCCAGTAGTATACCACAGGGCTTCGGAAACACCATATATTTT. It codes for CASSIPQGFGNTIYF.

This chain links TRBV10-1 with TRBJ1-1; D gene unclear. The germline gives CDR1 WNHNN, CDR2 SYGVQD (reference sequence). The CDR3 covers 10 residues. CDR3 protein: CQRRATEAFF. The CDR3 DNA reads TGCCAGAGGAGGGCCACTGAAGCTTTCTTT.

The chain links TRBV5-1 to TRBJ2-1; a possible D gene is TRBD1 (5 bases). The V gene's germline CDR1 is SGHRS and CDR2 YFSETQ. There are 15 residues in the CDR3. The V end was cut by 1 base, the J end by 7 bases, with 15 bases between. The CDR3 sequence: CASSLLGLLVNEQFF. DNA for the CDR3: TGCGCCAGCAGCTTGTTGGGGCTCCTAGTAAATGAGCAGTTCTTC.

The chain carries TRBV18 and TRBJ2-3; 11 bases fit TRBD1. Germline V gene lookup returns CDR1 KGHSH and CDR2 LQKENI. This CDR3 has 15 amino acids. With 5 bases clipped from V and 3 bases from J, the junction kept 4 bases outside the gene matches. The CDR3 sequence: CASSSGQGGTDTQYF. The CDR3 DNA reads as TGTGCCAGCTCATCGGGACAGGGGGGGACAGATACGCAGTATTTT.

This clone was seen more than once but under ten times. The chain links TRBV9 to TRBJ2-2; possibly TRBD1 for D (5 bases). The CDR3 runs to 15 residues. CDR1 SGDLS and CDR2 YYNGEE come from the germline V gene. V gave up 1 base and J gave up 5 bases, with 12 bases separating them. CDR3: CASSVIQGLTGELFF. For the CDR3, the DNA is TGTGCCAGCAGCGTAATCCAGGGCCTTACCGGGGAGCTGTTTTTT. Combining the CDR3 with reference TRBV9 and TRBJ2-2 gives the whole variable domain DSGVTQTPKHLITATGQRVTLRCSPRSGDLSVYWYQQSLDQGLQFLIQYYNGEERAKGNILERFSAQQFPDLHSELNLSSLELGDSALYFCASSVIQGLTGELFFGEGSRLTVL.